This TCR beta chain stems from a study of PD-1 blockade in classical Hodgkin lymphoma. Whole-study results and caveats: Anyone who began nivolumab under 1 year after ASCT was excluded. Baseline TCR diversity was reportedly lower in newly diagnosed patients than in healthy donors. It was reported as lower still in relapsed/refractory patients. Prior to therapy, complete responders displayed diversity much like that of newly diagnosed patients.

Method: immunoSEQ multiplex PCR; TCRdb's copy keeps in-frame clones and lacks some. The sample includes around 10,000 clones, about 80% seen only once; the top ten take 25%. Between the trimmed V and J ends, which lost 3 bases and 4 bases, there was a span of 18 bases. The germline V gene encodes CDR1 LNHNV and CDR2 YYDKDF (reference sequence). This CDR3 has 16 amino acids. Each patient's relapse followed autologous stem cell transplantation, and brentuximab vedotin exposure varied. Each best response was a complete response, a partial response or progressive disease. About this clone itself: Its antigen remains unknown.

This receptor was identified in a human donor with classical Hodgkin lymphoma. V and J are TRBV15 and TRBJ1-2; D remains ambiguous. The sample consisted of peripheral blood mononuclear cells (PBMCs), taken at baseline. The CDR3 reads CATSSIECGKTYGYTF. The DNA of the CDR3 is TGTGCCACCAGCAGCATCGAGTGTGGAAAGACCTATGGCTACACCTTC.